This TCR beta chain comes out of a study of CD8 T cells in ankylosing spondylitis. Study-level results: Enrichment of disease-linked clones was reportedly significant in matched ankylosing spondylitis synovial fluid. There was a TCR beta motif, made of several highly homologous variants, that appeared characteristic of ankylosing spondylitis blood.

Trimming cost V 4 bases and J 9 bases; bases outside gene matches: 14. The CDR3 has 16 amino acids. CDR1 SGHDT and CDR2 YYEEEE come from the germline V gene. This clonotype appeared a few times. The antigen remains undetermined. Using quantitative 5'-RACE with molecular barcodes, the authors made TCR beta libraries. Via MiXCR, TCRdb re-called the 5' RACE reads, giving one row per CDR3 protein. This sample has under 250,000 distinct CDR3 sequences, with roughly 32% found just once. The V and J genes are TRBV5-6 and TRBJ2-7, with 12 bases fitting TRBD1. This clonotype was obtained from a male donor with ankylosing spondylitis or in good health (not recorded which). The sequenced sample consisted of blood, either unsorted or a sorted T cell fraction (not recorded which). The CDR3 reads CASSLTPGTGGVGQYF. The DNA of the CDR3 is TGTGCCAGCAGCCTCACACCCGGGACAGGGGGCGTCGGGCAGTACTTC.